Listed below are T cell receptor beta chains from one sample, sequenced in a study of CXCR3-negative and CXCR3-positive naive CD8 T cells. TCRdb reprocessed the 5' RACE reads and reports one entry per CDR3 protein, with no DNA. This sample's table has around 47,000 distinct CDR3 sequences. Sequencing was performed on memory CD8+ T cells from blood. These receptors were obtained from a human donor in good health. Some clones in this sample may be carry-over from other donors' samples. Both conserved end residues are part of each CDR3.

CASSLISQPQHF | TRBJ1-5 | TRBV7-9
CASSSDGSGFYEQYF | TRBJ2-7 | TRBV7-3
CASGEVRSSYNEQFF | TRBJ2-1 | TRBV28
CASSLIGDSPTDTQYF | TRBJ2-3 | TRBV28
CASSTQTGLTYEQYF | TRBJ2-7 | TRBV19
CASSLSSGPYSNQPQHF | TRBJ1-5 | TRBV27
CSARGTEDYEQYF | TRBJ2-7 | TRBV20-1
CASSYSGTVNINTIYF | TRBJ1-3 | TRBV6-5
CASSSLPAASTDTQYF | TRBJ2-3 | TRBV28
CASSFGQVIYNEQFF | TRBJ2-1 | TRBV27
CASSSWTSYSPLHF | TRBJ1-6 | TRBV7-9
CASSEGTTGELFF | TRBJ2-2 | TRBV6-4
CASSPVDGALSNEQFF | TRBJ2-1 | TRBV14
CASSPTGTGDEQYF | TRBJ2-7 | TRBV11-2
CASSVGQGASNQPQHF | TRBJ1-5 | TRBV19
CASSQTGTSGGTGELFF | TRBJ2-2 | TRBV11-2
CASSLQPGLAPVEQYF | TRBJ2-7 | TRBV5-1
CASSFSGTEYEQYF | TRBJ2-7 | TRBV5-1
CASSLAYTTEAFF | TRBJ1-1 | TRBV5-1
CASSLRGKETQYF | TRBJ2-5 | TRBV12-3/TRBV12-4
CASSVSNGLAETDTQYF | TRBJ2-3 | TRBV9
CASTPGPSGGLGYAGDTQYF | TRBJ2-3 | TRBV11-2
CSVEKPANVLTF | TRBJ2-6 | TRBV29-1
CSVDPGTAYNEQFF | TRBJ2-1 | TRBV29-1
CASTLTTGPSYNEQFF | TRBJ2-1 | TRBV12-3/TRBV12-4